This TCR beta chain was observed in a study of blood T cell repertoires in COVID-19. Study-level background: Resolution of symptoms, clearance, or two negative PCRs was present in recovered Cohort 3 donors. Some COVID-19 samples were acute and others convalescent; all came from the United States, Italy and Spain.

This table comes from immunoSEQ multiplex PCR, and its TCRdb copy is limited to in-frame clones, with some not included. The table includes under 150,000 clones, about 80% detected once. This CDR3 is built from 16 residues. From germline, CDR1 is SGHDN and CDR2 FVKESK. The V segment lost 4 bases and the J segment 4 bases; nucleotides outside the gene matches: 6. The sample was PBMCs or T cells enriched from blood (not recorded which). V is TRBV14 and J is TRBJ2-1, with 11 bases identical to TRBD2. The receptor's source is a man between 50 and 59 years old in a cohort exposed to, infected with or recovered from COVID-19 (not recorded which). CDR3 in DNA: TGTGCCAGCAGCCCTATTAGCGGGAGGGGGTACAATGAGCAGTTCTTC. Protein: CASSPISGRGYNEQFF.